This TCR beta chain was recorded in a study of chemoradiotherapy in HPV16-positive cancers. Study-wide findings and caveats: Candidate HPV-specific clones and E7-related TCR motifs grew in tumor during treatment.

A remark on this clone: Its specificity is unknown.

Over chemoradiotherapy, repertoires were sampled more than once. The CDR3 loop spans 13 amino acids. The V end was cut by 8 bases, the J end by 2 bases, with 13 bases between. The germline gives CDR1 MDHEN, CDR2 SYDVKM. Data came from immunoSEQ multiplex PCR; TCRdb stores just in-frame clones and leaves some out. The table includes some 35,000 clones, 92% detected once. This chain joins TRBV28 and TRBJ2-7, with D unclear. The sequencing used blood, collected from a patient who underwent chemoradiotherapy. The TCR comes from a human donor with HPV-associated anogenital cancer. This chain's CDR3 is CASQRQGTYEQYF. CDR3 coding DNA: TGTGCCAGCCAGAGGCAAGGAACCTACGAGCAGTACTTC.